These T cell receptor beta chains were read from a single sample in a study of cytomegalovirus exposure and HLA in healthy donors. Measured with immunoSEQ multiplex PCR; TCRdb has only the in-frame clones, and not every one. The data show tens of thousands of clones, with less than 80% seen just once and 15% held by the top ten. Input material: PBMCs. Receptors were obtained from a woman in her thirties or forties in good health and CMV-seropositive. Both conserved end residues are part of each CDR3. A D gene is named only where the DNA matches it firmly. Only part of the rows carry a size: once, few, many, or a class if the clone is expanded.

cdr3_nt: TGTGCCAGCAGCGCAGGGACAGGGTCAAATGAAAAACTGTTTTTT
cdr3_aa: CASSAGTGSNEKLFF
d_call: TRBD1
v_call: TRBV11-2
clone_size: NA
j_call: TRBJ1-4

cdr3_nt: TGTGCCAGCAGTTTACTAGGGTTCGGGACTAGCGGGAGAAATGAGCAGTTCTTC
cdr3_aa: CASSLLGFGTSGRNEQFF
d_call: TRBD2
v_call: TRBV28
clone_size: NA
j_call: TRBJ2-1

cdr3_nt: TGTGCCAGCAGTACAGGGGCCGCGGGAAACATTCAGTACTTC
cdr3_aa: CASSTGAAGNIQYF
d_call: TRBD1
v_call: TRBV6-5
clone_size: NA
j_call: TRBJ2-4

cdr3_nt: TGCGCCAGCAGACTCAATAACAGGGCCCCTGAAGCTTTCTTT
cdr3_aa: CASRLNNRAPEAFF
d_call: NA
v_call: TRBV4-3
clone_size: NA
j_call: TRBJ1-1

cdr3_nt: TGTGCCAGCAGTTTATTGGACAGAGCCAAAAACATTCAGTACTTC
cdr3_aa: CASSLLDRAKNIQYF
d_call: NA
v_call: TRBV28
clone_size: NA
j_call: TRBJ2-4

cdr3_nt: TGTGCCAGCATGGTTCGCGGCATGTACGAGCAGTACTTC
cdr3_aa: CASMVRGMYEQYF
d_call: NA
v_call: TRBV28
clone_size: NA
j_call: TRBJ2-7

cdr3_nt: TGTGCCATCAGTGGTAAGGGGTCAAACTATGGCTACACCTTC
cdr3_aa: CAISGKGSNYGYTF
d_call: NA
v_call: TRBV10-3
clone_size: few
j_call: TRBJ1-2

cdr3_nt: TGTGCCATCAGTGAGGGGCGCGAGCAGTACTTC
cdr3_aa: CAISEGREQYF
d_call: NA
v_call: TRBV10-3
clone_size: NA
j_call: TRBJ2-7

cdr3_nt: TGTGCCAGTAGTATAGATCCCTACAGGGGATTAAGTTATACTGAAGCTTTCTTT
cdr3_aa: CASSIDPYRGLSYTEAFF
d_call: TRBD1
v_call: TRBV19
clone_size: NA
j_call: TRBJ1-1

cdr3_nt: TGTGCCAGCAGTTCGATAACCGGACAGGGGGGTAGAAATGAGCAGTTCTTC
cdr3_aa: CASSSITGQGGRNEQFF
d_call: TRBD1
v_call: TRBV28
clone_size: NA
j_call: TRBJ2-1

cdr3_nt: TGCGCCAGCAGCCAAGTTCAAAGACTAGGGACCGAGCAGTACTTC
cdr3_aa: CASSQVQRLGTEQYF
d_call: NA
v_call: TRBV4-1
clone_size: once
j_call: TRBJ2-7

cdr3_nt: TGTGCCAGCAGTTACTCGCGGGATTATGGTGAGCAGTTCTTC
cdr3_aa: CASSYSRDYGEQFF
d_call: NA
v_call: TRBV6-5
clone_size: NA
j_call: TRBJ2-1

cdr3_nt: TGTGCCAGCAGTTTGGGGGGATTTGGCTACACCTTC
cdr3_aa: CASSLGGFGYTF
d_call: NA
v_call: TRBV28
clone_size: NA
j_call: TRBJ1-2

cdr3_nt: TGTGCCAGCAGCGTAGGGGGTGCGGGACTTTATGGCTACACCTTC
cdr3_aa: CASSVGGAGLYGYTF
d_call: NA
v_call: TRBV9
clone_size: few
j_call: TRBJ1-2

cdr3_nt: TGTGCCAGCAGCAAGGCGGGTAGCTCCTACGAGCAGTACTTC
cdr3_aa: CASSKAGSSYEQYF
d_call: NA
v_call: TRBV7-8
clone_size: few
j_call: TRBJ2-7

cdr3_nt: TGTGCCAGCAGTTCTCGGAGCGGGAGGGGGGACGAGCAGTACTTC
cdr3_aa: CASSSRSGRGDEQYF
d_call: TRBD2
v_call: TRBV7-2
clone_size: once
j_call: TRBJ2-7

cdr3_nt: TGTGCCTGGCAACTTGGTGAAGATGAAAAACTGTTTTTT
cdr3_aa: CAWQLGEDEKLFF
d_call: NA
v_call: TRBV30
clone_size: NA
j_call: TRBJ1-4